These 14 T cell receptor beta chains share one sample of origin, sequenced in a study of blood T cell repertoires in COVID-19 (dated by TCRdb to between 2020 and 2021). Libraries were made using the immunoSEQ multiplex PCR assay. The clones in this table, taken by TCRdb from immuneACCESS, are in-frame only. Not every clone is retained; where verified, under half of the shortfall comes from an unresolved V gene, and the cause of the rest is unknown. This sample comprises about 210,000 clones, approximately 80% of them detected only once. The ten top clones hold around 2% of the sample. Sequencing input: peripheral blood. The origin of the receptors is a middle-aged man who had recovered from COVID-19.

CDR3 sequence (DNA): TGTGCCAGCAGCGTTAGCGGGGCTTCATCCTACGAGCAGTACTTC. Protein product: CASSVSGASSYEQYF. The gene calls are TRBV9 and TRBJ2-7; 8 bases match TRBD2. This CDR3 has 15 residues. V shed 2 bases and J 1 base; nucleotides not matched to a gene: 5. From germline, CDR1 is SGDLS and CDR2 YYNGEE.

This CDR3 reads CASSLRATYTDTQYF. The CDR3, as DNA: TGTGCCAGCAGCCTCAGGGCTACCTACACAGATACGCAGTATTTT. This chain joins TRBV7-8 and TRBJ2-3; tentative D call: TRBD1 (5 bases). Trimming removed 5 bases at V and 2 bases at J, with 14 bases between. The germline gives CDR1 SGHVS, CDR2 FQNEAQ. CDR3 length: 15 amino acids.

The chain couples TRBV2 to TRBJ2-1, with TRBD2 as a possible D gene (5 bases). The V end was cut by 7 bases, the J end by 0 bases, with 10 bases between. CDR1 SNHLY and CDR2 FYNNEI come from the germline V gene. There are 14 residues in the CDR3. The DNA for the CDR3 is TGTGCCAGCACGCGGGCACGCTCCTACAATGAGCAGTTCTTC. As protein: CASTRARSYNEQFF.

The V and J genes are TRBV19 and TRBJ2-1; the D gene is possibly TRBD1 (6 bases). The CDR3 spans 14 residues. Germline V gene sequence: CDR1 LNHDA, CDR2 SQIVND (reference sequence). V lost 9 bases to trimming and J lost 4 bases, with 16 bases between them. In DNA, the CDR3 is TGTGCCAGCGCATCCGGGACATCTTACAATGAGCAGTTCTTC. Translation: CASASGTSYNEQFF. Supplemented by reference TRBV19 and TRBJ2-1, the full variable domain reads DGGITQSPKYLFRKEGQNVTLSCEQNLNHDAMYWYRQDPGQGLRLIYYSQIVNDFQKGDIAEGYSVSREKKESFPLTVTSAQKNPTAFYLCASASGTSYNEQFFGPGTRLTVL.

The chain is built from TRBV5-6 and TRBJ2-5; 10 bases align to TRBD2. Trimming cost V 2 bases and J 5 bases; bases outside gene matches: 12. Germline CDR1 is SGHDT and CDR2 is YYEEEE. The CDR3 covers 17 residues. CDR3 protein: CASSFFQRAGGTETQYF. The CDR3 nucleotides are TGTGCCAGCAGCTTTTTTCAGCGAGCGGGGGGGACTGAGACCCAGTACTTC.

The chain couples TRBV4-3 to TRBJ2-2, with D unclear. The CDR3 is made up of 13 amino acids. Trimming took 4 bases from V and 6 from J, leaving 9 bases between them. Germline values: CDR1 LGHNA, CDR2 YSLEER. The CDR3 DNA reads TGCGCCAGCAGCCCTACCTTTCCCGGGGAGCTGTTTTTT. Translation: CASSPTFPGELFF.

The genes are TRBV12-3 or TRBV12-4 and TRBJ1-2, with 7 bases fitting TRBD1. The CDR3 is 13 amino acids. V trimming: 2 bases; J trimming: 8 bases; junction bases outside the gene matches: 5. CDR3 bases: TGTGCCAGCAGTTTAAACCAGGGGGTAGGCTACACCTTC. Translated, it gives CASSLNQGVGYTF.

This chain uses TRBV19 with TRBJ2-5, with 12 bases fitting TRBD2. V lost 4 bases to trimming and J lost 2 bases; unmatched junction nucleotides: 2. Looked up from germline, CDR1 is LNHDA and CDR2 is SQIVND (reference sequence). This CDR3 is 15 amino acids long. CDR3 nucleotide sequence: TGTGCCAGTAGTAGACTAGCGGGGGCACAAGAGACCCAGTACTTC. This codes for CASSRLAGAQETQYF.

CDR3: CASSPGGTGNQPQHF. The CDR3 region has the DNA TGTGCCAGCAGCCCTGGAGGGACAGGTAATCAGCCCCAGCATTTT. V and J are TRBV3-1 (or the pseudogene TRBV3-2) and TRBJ1-5, with TRBD1 matching over 8 bases. The germline V gene encodes CDR1 LGHDT and CDR2 YNNKEL (reference sequence). Losses at the gene ends were 4 bases for V and 4 bases for J; bases not matched to a gene: 6. This CDR3 comprises 15 residues.

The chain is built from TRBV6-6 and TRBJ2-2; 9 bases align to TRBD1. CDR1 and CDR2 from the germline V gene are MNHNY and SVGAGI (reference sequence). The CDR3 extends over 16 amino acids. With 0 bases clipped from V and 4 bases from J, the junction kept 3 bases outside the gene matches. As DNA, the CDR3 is TGTGCCAGCAGTTACTCCGGGACAGGGCTCACCGGGGAGCTGTTTTTT. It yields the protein CASSYSGTGLTGELFF.

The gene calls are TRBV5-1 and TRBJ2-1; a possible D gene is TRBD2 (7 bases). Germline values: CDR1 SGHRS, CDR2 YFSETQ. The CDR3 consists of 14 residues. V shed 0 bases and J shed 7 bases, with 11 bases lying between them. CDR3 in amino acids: CASSLGGRGNEQFF. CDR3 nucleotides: TGCGCCAGCAGCTTGGGAGGGAGGGGGAATGAGCAGTTCTTC.

CDR3 protein: CASSQGLAWTGRNANEKLFF. DNA for the CDR3: TGTGCCAGCAGCCAAGGCCTTGCATGGACAGGGCGTAACGCTAATGAAAAACTGTTTTTT. This chain joins TRBV4-2 and TRBJ1-4, with 8 bases matching TRBD1. From germline, CDR1 is LGHNA and CDR2 YNFKEQ. Trimming at V came to 1 base and at J to 3 bases, leaving 16 bases not matched to a gene. The CDR3 sequence is 20 residues long.

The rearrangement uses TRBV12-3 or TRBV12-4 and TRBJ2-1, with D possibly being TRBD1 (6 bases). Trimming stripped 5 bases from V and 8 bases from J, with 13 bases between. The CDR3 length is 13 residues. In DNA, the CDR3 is TGTGCCAGCAGTCCCCAACAGGGAGATGAGCAGTTCTTC. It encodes CASSPQQGDEQFF.

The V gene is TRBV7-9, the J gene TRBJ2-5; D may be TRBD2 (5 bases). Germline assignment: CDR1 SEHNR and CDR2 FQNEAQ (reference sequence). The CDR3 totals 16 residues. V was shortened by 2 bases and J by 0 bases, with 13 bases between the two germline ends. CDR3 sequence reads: CASSLPVTRDQETQYF. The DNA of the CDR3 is TGTGCCAGCAGCTTACCAGTGACGAGGGACCAAGAGACCCAGTACTTC.